This T cell receptor (beta chain) was sequenced for a study of T-cell reconstitution after alpha-beta-depleted transplantation in children. This clonotype has only a few counts. The CDR3 is 16 amino acids. V was clipped by 0 bases and J by 4 bases, with 16 bases between them. The V gene's germline CDR1 is SGHRS and CDR2 YFSETQ. During its preparation, the TCRbeta library received unique molecular identifiers. TCRdb itself ran the PCR reads through MiXCR, one entry per CDR3 protein. The sample shows around 600,000 distinct CDR3 sequences, approximately 10% of them seen only once. This chain uses TRBV5-1 with TRBJ1-2; D perhaps matches TRBD1 (5 bases). The source of this sequence is a human donor who donated a stem cell graft to a child with acute myeloid leukemia. This specimen consisted of PBMCs from the stem cell graft donor, obtained from the stem cell graft. DNA of the CDR3: TGCGCCAGCAGCTTGGCGACAGCAACACATATCTATGGCTACACCTTC. Translation: CASSLATATHIYGYTF.